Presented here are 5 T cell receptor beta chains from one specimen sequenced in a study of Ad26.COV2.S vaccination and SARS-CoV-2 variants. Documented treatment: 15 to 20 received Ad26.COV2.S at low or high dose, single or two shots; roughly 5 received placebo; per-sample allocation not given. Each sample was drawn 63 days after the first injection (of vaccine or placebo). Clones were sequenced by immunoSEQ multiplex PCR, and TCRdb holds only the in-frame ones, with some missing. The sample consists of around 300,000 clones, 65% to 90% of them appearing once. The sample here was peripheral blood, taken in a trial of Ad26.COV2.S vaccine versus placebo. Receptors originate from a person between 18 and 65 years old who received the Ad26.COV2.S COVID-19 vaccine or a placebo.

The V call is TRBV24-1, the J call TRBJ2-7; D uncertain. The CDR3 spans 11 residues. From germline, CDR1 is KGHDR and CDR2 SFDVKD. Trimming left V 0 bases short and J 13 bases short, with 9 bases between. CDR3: CATSDLGGVYF. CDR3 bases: TGTGCCACCAGTGATTTGGGTGGGGTTTACTTC.

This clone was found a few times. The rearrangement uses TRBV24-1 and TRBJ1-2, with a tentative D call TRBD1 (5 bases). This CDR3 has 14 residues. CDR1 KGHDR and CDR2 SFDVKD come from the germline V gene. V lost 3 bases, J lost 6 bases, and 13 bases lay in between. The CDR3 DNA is TGTGCCACCAGTGATCGCGGCAGGGATAATGGCTACACCTTC. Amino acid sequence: CATSDRGRDNGYTF.

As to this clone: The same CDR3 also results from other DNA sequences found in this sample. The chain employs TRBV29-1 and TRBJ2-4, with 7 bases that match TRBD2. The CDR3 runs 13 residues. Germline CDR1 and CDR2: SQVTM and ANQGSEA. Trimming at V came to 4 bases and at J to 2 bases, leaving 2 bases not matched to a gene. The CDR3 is CSVGGGTKNIQYF. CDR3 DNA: TGCAGCGTTGGGGGGGGAACCAAAAACATTCAGTACTTC.

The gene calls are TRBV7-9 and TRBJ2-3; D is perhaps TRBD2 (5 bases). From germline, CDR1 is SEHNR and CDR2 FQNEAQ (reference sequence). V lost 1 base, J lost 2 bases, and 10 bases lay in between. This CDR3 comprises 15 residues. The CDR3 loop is CASSLGRRDTDTQYF. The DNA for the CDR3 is TGTGCCAGCAGCTTAGGGAGACGGGACACAGATACGCAGTATTTT.

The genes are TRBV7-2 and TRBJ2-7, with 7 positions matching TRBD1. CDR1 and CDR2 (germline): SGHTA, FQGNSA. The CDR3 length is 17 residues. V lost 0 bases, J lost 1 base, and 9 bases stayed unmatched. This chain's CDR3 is CASSLAGRQGLSYEQYF. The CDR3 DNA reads TGTGCCAGCAGCTTAGCTGGGCGACAGGGATTATCCTACGAGCAGTACTTC.